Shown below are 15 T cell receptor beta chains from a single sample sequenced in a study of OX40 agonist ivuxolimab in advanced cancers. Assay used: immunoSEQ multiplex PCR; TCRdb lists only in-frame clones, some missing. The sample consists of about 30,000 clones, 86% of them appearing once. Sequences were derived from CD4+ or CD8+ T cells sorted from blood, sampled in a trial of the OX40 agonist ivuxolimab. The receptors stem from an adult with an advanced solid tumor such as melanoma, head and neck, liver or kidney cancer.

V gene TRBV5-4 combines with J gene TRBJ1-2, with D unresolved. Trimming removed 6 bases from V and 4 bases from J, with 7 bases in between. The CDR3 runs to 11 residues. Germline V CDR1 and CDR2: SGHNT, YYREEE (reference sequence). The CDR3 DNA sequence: TGTGCCAGCACCTCTGGCTATGGCTACACCTTC. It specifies CASTSGYGYTF.

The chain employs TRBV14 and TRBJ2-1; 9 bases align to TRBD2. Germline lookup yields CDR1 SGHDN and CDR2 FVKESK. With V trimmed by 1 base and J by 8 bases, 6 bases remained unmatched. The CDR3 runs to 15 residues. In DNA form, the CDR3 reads TGTGCCAGCAGCCAAGTGGGACTAGCCCCCGATGAGCAGTTCTTC. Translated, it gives CASSQVGLAPDEQFF.

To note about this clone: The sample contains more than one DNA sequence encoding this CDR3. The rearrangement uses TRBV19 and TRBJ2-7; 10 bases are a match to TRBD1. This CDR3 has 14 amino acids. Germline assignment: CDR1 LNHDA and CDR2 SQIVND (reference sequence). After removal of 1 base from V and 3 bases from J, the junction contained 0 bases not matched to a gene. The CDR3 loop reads CASSIGTGGYEQYF. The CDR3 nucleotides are TGTGCCAGTAGTATAGGGACAGGGGGCTACGAGCAGTACTTC.

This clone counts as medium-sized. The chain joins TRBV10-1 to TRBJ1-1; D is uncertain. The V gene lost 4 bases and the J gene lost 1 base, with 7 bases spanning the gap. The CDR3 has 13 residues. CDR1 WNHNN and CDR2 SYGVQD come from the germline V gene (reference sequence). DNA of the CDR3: TGCGCCAGCAGTGCCAGAGGGAACACTGAAGCTTTCTTT. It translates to CASSARGNTEAFF.

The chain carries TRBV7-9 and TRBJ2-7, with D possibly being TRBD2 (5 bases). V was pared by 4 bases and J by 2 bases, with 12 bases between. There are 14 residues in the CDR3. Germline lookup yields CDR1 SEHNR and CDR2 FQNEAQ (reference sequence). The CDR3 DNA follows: TGTGCCAGCAGCTCCACGGGAACCCCCTACGAGCAGTACTTC. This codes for CASSSTGTPYEQYF.

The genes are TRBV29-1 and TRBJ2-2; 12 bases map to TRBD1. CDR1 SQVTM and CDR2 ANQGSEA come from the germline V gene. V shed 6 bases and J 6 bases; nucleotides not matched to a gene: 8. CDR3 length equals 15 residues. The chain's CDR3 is CSVLGTGGMSGELFF. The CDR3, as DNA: TGCAGCGTGTTAGGGACAGGGGGCATGTCCGGGGAGCTGTTTTTT.

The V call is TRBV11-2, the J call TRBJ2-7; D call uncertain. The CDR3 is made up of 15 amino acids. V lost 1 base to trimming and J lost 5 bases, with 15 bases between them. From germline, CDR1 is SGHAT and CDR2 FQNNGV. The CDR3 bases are TGTGCCAGCAGCTTAGGCTTACCTCTCGCGGACGAGCAGTACTTC. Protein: CASSLGLPLADEQYF.

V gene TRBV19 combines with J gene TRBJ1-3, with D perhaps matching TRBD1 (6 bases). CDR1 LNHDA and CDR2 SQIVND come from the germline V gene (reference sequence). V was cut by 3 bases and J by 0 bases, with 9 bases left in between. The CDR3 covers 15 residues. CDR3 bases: TGTGCCAGTAGTATGGGGGGCAGCTCTGGAAACACCATATATTTT. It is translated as CASSMGGSSGNTIYF.

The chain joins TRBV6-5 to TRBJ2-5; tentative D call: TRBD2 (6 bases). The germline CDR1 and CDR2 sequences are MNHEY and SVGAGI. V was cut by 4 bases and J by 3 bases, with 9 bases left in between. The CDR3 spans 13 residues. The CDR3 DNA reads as TGTGCCAGCAGTTGGGGGGTCGAAGAGACCCAGTACTTC. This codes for CASSWGVEETQYF.

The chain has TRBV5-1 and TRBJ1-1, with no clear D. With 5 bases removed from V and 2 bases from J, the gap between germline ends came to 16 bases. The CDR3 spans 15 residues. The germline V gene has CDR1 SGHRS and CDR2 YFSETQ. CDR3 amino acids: CASRRSGLRNTEAFF. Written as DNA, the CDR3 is TGCGCCAGCAGGAGGTCAGGCCTAAGAAACACTGAAGCTTTCTTT.

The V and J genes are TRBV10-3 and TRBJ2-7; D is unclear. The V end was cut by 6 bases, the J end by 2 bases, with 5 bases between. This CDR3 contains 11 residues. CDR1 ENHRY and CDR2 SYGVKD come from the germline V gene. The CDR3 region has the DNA TGTGCCATCAGCGACACCTACGAGCAGTACTTC. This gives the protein CAISDTYEQYF.

The chain's CDR3 is CASGNTGTGLEQYF. The CDR3 DNA is TGTGCTAGTGGTAACACCGGGACAGGGCTCGAGCAGTACTTC. The chain has TRBV12-5 and TRBJ2-7; 9 nucleotides match TRBD1. V lost 5 bases and J lost 6; bases outside the gene matches: 8. CDR3 length equals 14 residues. Germline values: CDR1 LGHNT, CDR2 FRNRAP.

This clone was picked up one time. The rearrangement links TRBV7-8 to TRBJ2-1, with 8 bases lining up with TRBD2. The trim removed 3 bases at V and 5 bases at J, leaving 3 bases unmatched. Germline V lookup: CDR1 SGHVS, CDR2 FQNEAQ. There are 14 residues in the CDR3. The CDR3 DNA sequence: TGTGCCAGCAGCTTTGGTAGCGGGGACAATGAGCAGTTCTTC. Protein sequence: CASSFGSGDNEQFF. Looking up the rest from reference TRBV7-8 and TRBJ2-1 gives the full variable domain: GAGVSQSPRYKVAKRGQDVALRCDPISGHVSLFWYQQALGQGPEFLTYFQNEAQLDKSGLPSDRFFAERPEGSVSTLKIQRTQQEDSAVYLCASSFGSGDNEQFFGPGTRLTVL.

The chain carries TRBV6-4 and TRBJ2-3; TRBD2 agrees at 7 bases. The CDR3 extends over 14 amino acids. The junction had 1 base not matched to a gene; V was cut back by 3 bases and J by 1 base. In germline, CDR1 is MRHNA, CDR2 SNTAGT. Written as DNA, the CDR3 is TGTGCCAGCAGTGATCTAGCGGGCACAGATACGCAGTATTTT. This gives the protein CASSDLAGTDTQYF.

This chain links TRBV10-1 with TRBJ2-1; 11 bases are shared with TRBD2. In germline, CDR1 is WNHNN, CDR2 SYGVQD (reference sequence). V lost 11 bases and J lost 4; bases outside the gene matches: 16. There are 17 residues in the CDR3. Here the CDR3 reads CAQMGLAGGKLYNEQFF. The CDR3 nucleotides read TGCGCCCAGATGGGGCTAGCGGGAGGTAAACTTTACAATGAGCAGTTCTTC.